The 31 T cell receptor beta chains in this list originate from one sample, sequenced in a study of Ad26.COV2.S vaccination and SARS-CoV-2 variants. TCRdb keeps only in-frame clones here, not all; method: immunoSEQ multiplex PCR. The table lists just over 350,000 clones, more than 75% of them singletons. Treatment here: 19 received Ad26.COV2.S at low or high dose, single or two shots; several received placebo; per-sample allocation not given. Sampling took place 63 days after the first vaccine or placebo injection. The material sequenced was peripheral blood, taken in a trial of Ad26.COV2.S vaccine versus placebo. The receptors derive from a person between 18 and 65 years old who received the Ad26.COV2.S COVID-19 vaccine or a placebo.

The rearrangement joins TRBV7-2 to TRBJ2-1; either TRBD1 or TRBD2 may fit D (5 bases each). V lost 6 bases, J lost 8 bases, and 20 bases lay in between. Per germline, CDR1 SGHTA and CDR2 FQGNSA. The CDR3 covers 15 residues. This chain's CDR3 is CASRRNRDPGHEQFF. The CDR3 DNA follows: TGTGCCAGCAGACGTAACCGGGACCCGGGACATGAGCAGTTCTTC.

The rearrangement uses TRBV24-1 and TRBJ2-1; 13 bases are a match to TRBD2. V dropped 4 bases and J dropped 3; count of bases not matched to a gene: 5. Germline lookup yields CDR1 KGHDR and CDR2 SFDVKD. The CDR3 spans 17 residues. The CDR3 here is CATSDTGLAGVYNEQFF. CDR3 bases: TGTGCCACCAGTGACACTGGACTAGCGGGAGTCTACAATGAGCAGTTCTTC.

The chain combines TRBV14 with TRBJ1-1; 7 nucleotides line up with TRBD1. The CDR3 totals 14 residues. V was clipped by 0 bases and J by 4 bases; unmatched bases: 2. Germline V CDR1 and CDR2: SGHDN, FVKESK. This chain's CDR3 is CASSQETGFTEAFF. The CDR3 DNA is TGTGCCAGCAGCCAAGAGACAGGGTTCACTGAAGCTTTCTTT.

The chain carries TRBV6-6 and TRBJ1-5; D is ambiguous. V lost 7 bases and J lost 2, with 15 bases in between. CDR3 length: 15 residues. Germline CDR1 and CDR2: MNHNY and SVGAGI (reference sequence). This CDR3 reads CASIPYVDGNQPQHF. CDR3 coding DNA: TGTGCCAGCATCCCGTATGTGGACGGCAATCAGCCCCAGCATTTT.

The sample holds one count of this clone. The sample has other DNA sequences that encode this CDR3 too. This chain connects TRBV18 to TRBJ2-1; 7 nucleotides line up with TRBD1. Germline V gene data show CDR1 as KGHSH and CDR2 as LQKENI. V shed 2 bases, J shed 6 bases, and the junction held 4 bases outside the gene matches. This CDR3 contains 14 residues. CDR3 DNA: TGTGCCAGCTCACCAGACAGGGTAAGCAATGAGCAGTTCTTC. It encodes CASSPDRVSNEQFF.

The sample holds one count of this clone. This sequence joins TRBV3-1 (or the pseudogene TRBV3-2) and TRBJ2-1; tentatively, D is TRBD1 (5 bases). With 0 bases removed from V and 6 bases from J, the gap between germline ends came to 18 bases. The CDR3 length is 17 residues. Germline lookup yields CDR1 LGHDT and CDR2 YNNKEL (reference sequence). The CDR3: CASSQDRDGVWVNEQFF. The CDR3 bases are TGTGCCAGCAGCCAAGACAGGGATGGGGTGTGGGTCAATGAGCAGTTCTTC.

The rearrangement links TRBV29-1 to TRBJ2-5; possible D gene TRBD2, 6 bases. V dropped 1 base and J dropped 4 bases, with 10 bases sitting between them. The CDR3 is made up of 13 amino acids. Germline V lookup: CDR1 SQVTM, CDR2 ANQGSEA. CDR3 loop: CSVEGQGGETQYF. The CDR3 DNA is TGCAGCGTTGAAGGGCAGGGAGGAGAGACCCAGTACTTC. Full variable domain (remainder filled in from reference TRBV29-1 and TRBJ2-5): SAVISQKPSRDICQRGTSLTIQCQVDSQVTMMFWYRQQPGQSLTLIATANQGSEATYESGFVIDKFPISRPNLTFSTLTVSNMSPEDSSIYLCSVEGQGGETQYFGPGTRLLVL.

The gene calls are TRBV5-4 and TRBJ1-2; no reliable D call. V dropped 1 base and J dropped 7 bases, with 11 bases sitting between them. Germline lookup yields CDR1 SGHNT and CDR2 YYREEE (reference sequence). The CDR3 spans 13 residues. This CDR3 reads CASSLRPDGGYTF. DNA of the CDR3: TGTGCCAGCAGCTTGAGACCGGACGGTGGCTACACCTTC.

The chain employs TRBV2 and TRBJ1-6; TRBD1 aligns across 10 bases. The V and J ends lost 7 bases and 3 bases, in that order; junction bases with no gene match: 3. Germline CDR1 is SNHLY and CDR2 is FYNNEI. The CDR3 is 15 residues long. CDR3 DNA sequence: TGTGCCAGCATAAGGGACAGGGGCTATAATTCACCCCTCCACTTT. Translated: CASIRDRGYNSPLHF.

CDR3 region: CASSLGPQAGNTIYF. The CDR3 nucleotides read TGTGCCAGCAGCCTCGGACCCCAGGCTGGAAACACCATATATTTT. V gene TRBV11-3 combines with J gene TRBJ1-3; D remains ambiguous. Germline CDR1 reads SGHNT; CDR2 reads YENEEA. The CDR3 is made up of 15 amino acids. The V gene lost 5 bases and the J gene lost 2 bases, with 13 bases spanning the gap.

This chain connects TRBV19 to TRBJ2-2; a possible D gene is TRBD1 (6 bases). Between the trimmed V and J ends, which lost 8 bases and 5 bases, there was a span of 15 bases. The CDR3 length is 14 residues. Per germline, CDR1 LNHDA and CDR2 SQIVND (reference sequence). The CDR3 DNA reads TGTGCCAGTGGGCAGGGGTTTGTTACCGGGGAGCTGTTTTTT. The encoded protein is CASGQGFVTGELFF. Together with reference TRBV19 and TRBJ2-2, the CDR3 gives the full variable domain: DGGITQSPKYLFRKEGQNVTLSCEQNLNHDAMYWYRQDPGQGLRLIYYSQIVNDFQKGDIAEGYSVSREKKESFPLTVTSAQKNPTAFYLCASGQGFVTGELFFGEGSRLTVL.

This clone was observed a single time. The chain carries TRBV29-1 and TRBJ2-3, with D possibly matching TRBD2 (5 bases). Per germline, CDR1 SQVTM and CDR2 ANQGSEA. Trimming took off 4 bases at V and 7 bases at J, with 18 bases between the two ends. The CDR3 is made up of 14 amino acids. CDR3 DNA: TGCAGCGTTGTCGGGATATACTACAGTAATACGCAGTATTTT. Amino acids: CSVVGIYYSNTQYF.

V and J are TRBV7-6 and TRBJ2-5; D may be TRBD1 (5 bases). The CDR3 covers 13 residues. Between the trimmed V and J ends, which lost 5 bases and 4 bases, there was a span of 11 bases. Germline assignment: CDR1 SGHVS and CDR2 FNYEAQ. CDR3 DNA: TGTGCCAGCAGCGATAGGGGTATAGAGACCCAGTACTTC. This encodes CASSDRGIETQYF.

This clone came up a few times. The CDR3 reads CATSTGTTPSYEQYF. The CDR3 DNA is TGTGCCACCAGCACTGGGACTACTCCTTCCTACGAGCAGTACTTC. V usage is TRBV15 and J usage is TRBJ2-7, with TRBD2 matching over 7 bases. CDR1 and CDR2 from the germline V gene are LNHNV and YYDKDF (reference sequence). The CDR3 has 15 residues. Trimming cost V 4 bases and J 1 base; bases outside gene matches: 7.

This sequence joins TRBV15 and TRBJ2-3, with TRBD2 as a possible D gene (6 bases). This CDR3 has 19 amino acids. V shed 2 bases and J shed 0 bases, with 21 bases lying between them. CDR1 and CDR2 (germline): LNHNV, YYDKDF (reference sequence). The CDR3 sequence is CATSRPAGETYFSTDTQYF. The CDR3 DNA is TGTGCCACCAGCAGACCAGCGGGTGAGACCTACTTTAGCACAGATACGCAGTATTTT.

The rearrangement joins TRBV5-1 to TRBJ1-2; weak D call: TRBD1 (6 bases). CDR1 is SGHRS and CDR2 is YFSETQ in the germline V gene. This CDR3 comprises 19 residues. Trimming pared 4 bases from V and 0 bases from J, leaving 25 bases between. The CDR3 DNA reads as TGCGCCAGCAGCCAAGGAGCAACAGGGTTGAAAGGAACTAACTATGGCTACACCTTC. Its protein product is CASSQGATGLKGTNYGYTF.

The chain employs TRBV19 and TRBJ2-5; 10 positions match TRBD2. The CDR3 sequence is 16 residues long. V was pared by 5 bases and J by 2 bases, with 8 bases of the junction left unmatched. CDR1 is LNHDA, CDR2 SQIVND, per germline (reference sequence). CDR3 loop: CASSPRTSGTQETQYF. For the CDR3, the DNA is TGTGCCAGTAGTCCGCGGACTAGCGGTACTCAAGAGACCCAGTACTTC.

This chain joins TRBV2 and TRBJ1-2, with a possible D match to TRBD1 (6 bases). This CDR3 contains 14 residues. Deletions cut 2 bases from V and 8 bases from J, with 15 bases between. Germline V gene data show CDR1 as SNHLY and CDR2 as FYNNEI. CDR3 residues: CASSERQAREGYTF. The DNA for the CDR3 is TGTGCCAGCAGTGAAAGACAGGCCAGAGAAGGCTACACCTTC. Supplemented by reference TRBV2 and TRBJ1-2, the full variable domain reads EPEVTQTPSHQVTQMGQEVILRCVPISNHLYFYWYRQILGQKVEFLVSFYNNEISEKSEIFDDQFSVERPDGSNFTLKIRSTKLEDSAMYFCASSERQAREGYTFGSGTRLTVV.

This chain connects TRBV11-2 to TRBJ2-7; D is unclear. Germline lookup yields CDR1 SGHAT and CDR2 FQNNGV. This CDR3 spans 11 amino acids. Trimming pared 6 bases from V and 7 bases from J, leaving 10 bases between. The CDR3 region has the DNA TGTGCCAGCAGTACCTACGGAGAGCAGTACTTC. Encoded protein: CASSTYGEQYF.

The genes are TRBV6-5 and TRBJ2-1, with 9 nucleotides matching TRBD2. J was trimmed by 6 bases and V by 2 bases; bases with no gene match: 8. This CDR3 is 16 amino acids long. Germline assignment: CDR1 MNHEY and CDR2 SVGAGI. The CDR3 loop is CASSYDFAGGLNEQFF. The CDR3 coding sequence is TGTGCCAGCAGTTACGACTTTGCGGGGGGGCTCAATGAGCAGTTCTTC.

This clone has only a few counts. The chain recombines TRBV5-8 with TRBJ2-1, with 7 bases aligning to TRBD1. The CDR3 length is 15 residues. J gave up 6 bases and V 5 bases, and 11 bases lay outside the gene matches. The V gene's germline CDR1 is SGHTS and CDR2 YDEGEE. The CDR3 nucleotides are TGTGCCAGCAGGACGGCCGGGACAGAGACCAATGAGCAGTTCTTC. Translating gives CASRTAGTETNEQFF.

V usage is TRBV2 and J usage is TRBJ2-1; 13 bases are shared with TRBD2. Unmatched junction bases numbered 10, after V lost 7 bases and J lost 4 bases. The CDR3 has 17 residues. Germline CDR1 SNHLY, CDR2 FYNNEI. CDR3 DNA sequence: TGTGCCAGCATGGCGCGGACTAGCGGGAGTCTGTACAATGAGCAGTTCTTC. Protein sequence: CASMARTSGSLYNEQFF.

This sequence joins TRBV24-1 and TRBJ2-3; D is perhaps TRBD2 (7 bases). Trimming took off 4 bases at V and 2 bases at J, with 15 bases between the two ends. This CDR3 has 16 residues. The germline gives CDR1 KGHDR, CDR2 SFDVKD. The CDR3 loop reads CATSEGGAGSTDTQYF. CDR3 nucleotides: TGTGCCACCAGTGAGGGGGGGGCTGGATCCACAGATACGCAGTATTTT.

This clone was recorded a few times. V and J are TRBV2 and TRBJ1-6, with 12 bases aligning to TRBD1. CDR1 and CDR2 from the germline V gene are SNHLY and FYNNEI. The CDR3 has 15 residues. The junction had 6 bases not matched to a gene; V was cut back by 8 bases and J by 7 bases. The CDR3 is CASLRDRGPNSPLHF. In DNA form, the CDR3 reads TGTGCCAGCCTCAGGGACAGGGGGCCGAATTCACCCCTCCACTTT.

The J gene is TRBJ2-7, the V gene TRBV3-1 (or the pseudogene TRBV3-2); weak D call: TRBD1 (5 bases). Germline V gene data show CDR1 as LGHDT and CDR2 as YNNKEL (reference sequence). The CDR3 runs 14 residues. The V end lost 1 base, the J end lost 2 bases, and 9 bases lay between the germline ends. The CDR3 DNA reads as TGTGCCAGCAGCCAAGGACCAGGGACCTACGAGCAGTACTTC. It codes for CASSQGPGTYEQYF.

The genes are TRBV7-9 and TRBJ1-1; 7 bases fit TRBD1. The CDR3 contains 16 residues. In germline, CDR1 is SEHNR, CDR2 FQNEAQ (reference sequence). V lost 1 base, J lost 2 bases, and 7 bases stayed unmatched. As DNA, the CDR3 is TGTGCCAGCAGCTTAGGGGCAGGGGGTTTAAACACTGAAGCTTTCTTT. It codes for CASSLGAGGLNTEAFF.

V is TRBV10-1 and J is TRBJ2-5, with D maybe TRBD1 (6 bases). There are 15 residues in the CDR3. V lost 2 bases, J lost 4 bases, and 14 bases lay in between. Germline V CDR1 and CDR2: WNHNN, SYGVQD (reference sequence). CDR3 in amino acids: CASSEEGHPGETQYF. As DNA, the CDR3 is TGCGCCAGCAGTGAGGAGGGACACCCGGGAGAGACCCAGTACTTC.

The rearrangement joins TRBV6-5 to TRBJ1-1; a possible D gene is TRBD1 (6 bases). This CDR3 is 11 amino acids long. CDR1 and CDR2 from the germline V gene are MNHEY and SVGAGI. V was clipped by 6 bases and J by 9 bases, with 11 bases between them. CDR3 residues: CASSQGSQAFF. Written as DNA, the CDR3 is TGTGCCAGCAGCCAGGGGAGTCAAGCTTTCTTT.

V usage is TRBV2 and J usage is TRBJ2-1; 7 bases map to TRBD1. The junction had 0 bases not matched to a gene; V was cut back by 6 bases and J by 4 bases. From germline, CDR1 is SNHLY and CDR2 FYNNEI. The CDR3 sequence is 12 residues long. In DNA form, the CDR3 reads TGTGCCAGCAGACAGGGGTACAATGAGCAGTTCTTC. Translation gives CASRQGYNEQFF.

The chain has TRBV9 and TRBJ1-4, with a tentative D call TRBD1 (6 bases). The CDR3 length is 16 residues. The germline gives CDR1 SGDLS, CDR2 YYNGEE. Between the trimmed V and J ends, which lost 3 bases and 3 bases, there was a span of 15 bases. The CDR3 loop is CASSDTSGDANEKLFF. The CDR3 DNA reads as TGTGCCAGCAGCGACACATCAGGGGATGCTAATGAAAAACTGTTTTTT.

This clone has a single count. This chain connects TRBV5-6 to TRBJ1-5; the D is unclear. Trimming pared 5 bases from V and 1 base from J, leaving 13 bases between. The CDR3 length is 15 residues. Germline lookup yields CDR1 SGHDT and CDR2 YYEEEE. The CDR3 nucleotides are TGTGCCAGCAGTCCGGGTGTTGTGAGCAATCAGCCCCAGCATTTT. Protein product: CASSPGVVSNQPQHF.